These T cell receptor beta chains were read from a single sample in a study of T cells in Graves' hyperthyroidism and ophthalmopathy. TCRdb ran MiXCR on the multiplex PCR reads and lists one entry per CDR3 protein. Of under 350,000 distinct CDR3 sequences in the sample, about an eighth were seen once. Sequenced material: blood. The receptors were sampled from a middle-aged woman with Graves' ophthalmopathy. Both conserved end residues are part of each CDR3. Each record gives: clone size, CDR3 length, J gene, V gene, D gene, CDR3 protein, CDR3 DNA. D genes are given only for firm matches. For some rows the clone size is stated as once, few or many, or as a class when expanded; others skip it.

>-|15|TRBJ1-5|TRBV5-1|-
CASSLDGGVGQPQHF
TGCGCCAGCAGCTTGGACGGGGGAGTCGGTCAGCCCCAGCATTTT
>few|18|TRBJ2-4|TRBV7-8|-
CASSATLLGPLAKNIQYF
TGTGCCAGCAGCGCGACCCTTTTGGGGCCCTTAGCCAAAAACATTCAGTACTTC
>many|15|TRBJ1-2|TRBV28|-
CASSVPQGKIYGYTF
TGTGCCAGCAGTGTTCCTCAGGGGAAGATCTATGGCTACACCTTC
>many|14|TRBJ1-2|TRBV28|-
CASSFQGPAFGYTF
TGTGCCAGCAGTTTTCAGGGACCCGCTTTCGGCTACACCTTC
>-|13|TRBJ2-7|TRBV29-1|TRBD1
CSVVGQGNYEQYF
TGCAGCGTTGTTGGACAGGGGAACTACGAGCAGTACTTC
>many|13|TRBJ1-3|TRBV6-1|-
CASSQGQLNTIYF
TGTGCCAGCAGTCAAGGACAGTTAAACACCATATATTTT
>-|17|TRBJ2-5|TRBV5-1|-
CASSPGGMAGTKETQYF
TGCGCCAGCAGCCCCGGAGGAATGGCAGGAACCAAAGAGACCCAGTACTTC
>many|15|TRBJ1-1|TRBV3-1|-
CASSHPLWVNTEAFF
TGTGCCAGCAGCCACCCCCTTTGGGTGAACACTGAAGCTTTCTTT
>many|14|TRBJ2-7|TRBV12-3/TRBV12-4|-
CASSLALAIHEQYF
TGTGCCAGCAGTTTAGCCCTAGCAATCCACGAGCAGTACTTC
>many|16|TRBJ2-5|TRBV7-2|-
CASSPGRGPKGETQYF
TGTGCCAGCAGCCCAGGACGGGGGCCGAAGGGAGAGACCCAGTACTTC
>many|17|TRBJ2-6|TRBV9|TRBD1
CASKSDRGRAGANVLTF
TGTGCCAGCAAATCGGACAGGGGACGAGCTGGGGCCAACGTCCTGACTTTC
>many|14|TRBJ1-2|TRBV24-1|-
CATSDFRGNYGYTF
TGTGCCACCAGTGATTTTAGGGGAAACTATGGCTACACCTTC
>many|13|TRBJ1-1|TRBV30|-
CAWSSPANTEAFF
TGTGCCTGGAGTTCACCAGCGAACACTGAAGCTTTCTTT
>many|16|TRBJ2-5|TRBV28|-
CASSLSAAGAPGTQYF
TGTGCCAGCAGTTTAAGTGCAGCCGGGGCCCCGGGAACCCAGTACTTC
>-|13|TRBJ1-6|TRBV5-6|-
CASSFSGVSPLHF
TGTGCCAGCAGCTTCTCGGGGGTTTCACCCCTCCACTTT
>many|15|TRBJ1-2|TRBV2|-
CASQDPGRDFYGYTF
TGTGCCAGCCAGGACCCGGGCAGGGATTTCTATGGCTACACCTTC
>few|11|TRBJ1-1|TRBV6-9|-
CACSYAGEAFF
TGTGCCTGCAGTTACGCTGGGGAAGCTTTCTTT
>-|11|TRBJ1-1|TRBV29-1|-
CSVDSGPKAFF
TGCAGCGTTGATTCTGGACCCAAGGCTTTCTTT
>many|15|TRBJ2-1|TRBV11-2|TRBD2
CASSPRLAGVNEQFF
TGTGCCAGCAGCCCTCGACTAGCGGGAGTGAATGAGCAGTTCTTC
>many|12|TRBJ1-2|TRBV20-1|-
CSARGVAYGYTF
TGCAGTGCTAGGGGGGTTGCCTATGGCTACACCTTC
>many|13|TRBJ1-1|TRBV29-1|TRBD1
CSVERDRGSEAFF
TGCAGCGTTGAACGGGACAGGGGAAGTGAAGCTTTCTTT
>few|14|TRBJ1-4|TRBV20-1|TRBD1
CSATVDRGREKLFF
TGCAGTGCTACCGTGGACAGGGGGCGGGAAAAACTGTTTTTT
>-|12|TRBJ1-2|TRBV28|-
CASLGQNYGYTF
TGTGCCAGCCTCGGCCAGAACTATGGCTACACCTTC
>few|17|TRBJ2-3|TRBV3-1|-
CASSQRGLSREPDTQYF
TGTGCCAGCAGCCAACGCGGTCTCTCCCGGGAGCCAGATACGCAGTATTTT
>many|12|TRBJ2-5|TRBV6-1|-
CASSYAMETQYF
TGTGCCAGCAGTTACGCGATGGAGACCCAGTACTTC
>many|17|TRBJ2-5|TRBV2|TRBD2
CASSVPAGDRYQETQYF
TGTGCCAGCAGTGTGCCAGCGGGGGACCGGTACCAAGAGACCCAGTACTTC
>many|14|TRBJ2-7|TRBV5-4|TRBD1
CASSFQGQVYEQYF
TGTGCCAGCAGCTTTCAGGGACAGGTCTACGAGCAGTACTTC
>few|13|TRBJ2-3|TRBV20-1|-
CSASAGTTDTQYF
TGCAGTGCTAGCGCGGGGACCACAGATACGCAGTATTTT
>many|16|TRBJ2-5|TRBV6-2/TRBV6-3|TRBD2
CASSRRTSGRPETQYF
TGTGCCAGCAGCCGTCGGACTAGCGGGAGACCGGAGACCCAGTACTTC
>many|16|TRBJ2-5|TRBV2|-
CASSGWIDPVGETQYF
TGTGCCAGCAGTGGATGGATAGACCCTGTCGGCGAGACCCAGTACTTC
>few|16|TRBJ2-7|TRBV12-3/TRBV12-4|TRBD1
CASSLYSTGASYEQYF
TGTGCCAGCAGTTTATATTCGACAGGGGCCTCCTACGAGCAGTACTTC
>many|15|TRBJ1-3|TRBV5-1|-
CASSLGTLGGNTIYF
TGCGCCAGCAGCTTAGGGACCCTTGGAGGAAACACCATATATTTT
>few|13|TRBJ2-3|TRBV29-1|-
CSARRSDTDTQYF
TGCAGCGCACGGCGATCCGACACAGATACGCAGTATTTT
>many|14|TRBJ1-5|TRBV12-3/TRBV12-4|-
CASSLRGWDQPQHF
TGTGCCAGCAGTTTACGGGGTTGGGATCAGCCCCAGCATTTT
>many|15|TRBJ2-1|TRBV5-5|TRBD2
CASSLGSGFYNEQFF
TGTGCCAGCAGCTTGGGTAGCGGGTTCTACAATGAGCAGTTCTTC
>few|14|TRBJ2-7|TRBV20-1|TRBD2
CSAREWEGLYEQYF
TGCAGTGCTAGGGAATGGGAGGGCCTCTACGAGCAGTACTTC
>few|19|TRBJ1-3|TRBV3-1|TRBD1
CASSPQGQGAPWSGNTIYF
TGTGCCAGCAGCCCCCAAGGGCAGGGGGCTCCGTGGTCTGGAAACACCATATATTTT
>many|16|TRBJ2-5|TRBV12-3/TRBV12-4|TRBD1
CASSPRTGFRPETQYF
TGTGCCAGCAGTCCCCGGACAGGGTTCCGTCCAGAGACCCAGTACTTC
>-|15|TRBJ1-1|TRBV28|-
CASSLILTGLGEAFF
TGTGCCAGCAGTTTGATTCTCACGGGATTGGGTGAAGCTTTCTTT
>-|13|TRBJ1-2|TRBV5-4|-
CASSWDHPPRYTF
TGTGCCAGCAGCTGGGACCACCCTCCAAGATACACCTTC
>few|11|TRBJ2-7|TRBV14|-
CASSQYTEQYF
TGTGCCAGCAGCCAATATACCGAGCAGTACTTC
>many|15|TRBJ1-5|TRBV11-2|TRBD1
CASSFQGQKGQPQHF
TGTGCCAGCAGCTTTCAGGGACAGAAGGGACAGCCCCAGCATTTT
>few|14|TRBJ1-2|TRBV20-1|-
CSARMDSLNYGYTF
TGCAGTGCTAGAATGGACTCGCTAAACTATGGCTACACCTTC
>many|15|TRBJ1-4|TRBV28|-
CASSLYGAGSEKLFF
TGTGCCAGCAGTTTATATGGGGCTGGGTCTGAAAAACTGTTTTTT
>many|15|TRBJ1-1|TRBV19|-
CASKEQGIGNTEAFF
TGTGCCAGTAAGGAGCAGGGCATCGGGAACACTGAAGCTTTCTTT
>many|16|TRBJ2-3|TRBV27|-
CASSPSLGDSTDTQYF
TGTGCCAGCAGTCCATCCCTCGGGGATAGCACAGATACGCAGTATTTT
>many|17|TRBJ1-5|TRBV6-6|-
CASSYPPRLPGNQPQHF
TGTGCCAGCAGTTACCCCCCCCGACTCCCGGGCAATCAGCCCCAGCATTTT
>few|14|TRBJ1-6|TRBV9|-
CASSVAGDNSPLHF
TGTGCCAGCAGCGTAGCCGGCGATAATTCACCCCTCCACTTT
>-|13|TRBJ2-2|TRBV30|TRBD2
CAWSEAGTGELFF
TGTGCCTGGAGTGAAGCGGGAACCGGGGAGCTGTTTTTT
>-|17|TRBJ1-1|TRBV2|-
CASSEFSTRIVLPEAFF
TGTGCCAGCAGTGAGTTTTCGACGAGGATAGTTTTACCTGAAGCTTTCTTT
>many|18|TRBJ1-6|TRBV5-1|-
CASSLVGVGQPNNSPLHF
TGCGCCAGCAGCTTGGTGGGAGTCGGACAGCCTAATAATTCACCCCTCCACTTT
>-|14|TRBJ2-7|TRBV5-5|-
CASSLAALSYEQYF
TGTGCCAGCAGCTTGGCGGCCCTCTCCTACGAGCAGTACTTC
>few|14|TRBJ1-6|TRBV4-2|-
CASSQMDSNSPLHF
TGTGCCAGCAGCCAAATGGACAGTAATTCACCCCTCCACTTT
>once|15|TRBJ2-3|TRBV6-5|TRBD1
CASSYLGTGLDTQYF
TGTGCCAGCAGTTACCTCGGGACAGGGCTAGATACGCAGTATTTT